This T cell receptor beta chain was identified during a study of beta chain features in type 1 diabetes. cDNA synthesis used the whole RNA isolate, giving expressed TCRB sequences. Here immunoSEQ multiplex PCR was the method, and the copy in TCRdb shows in-frame clones only, minus some. This table holds about 16,000 clones, 55% found once. V lost 10 bases and J lost 7, with 11 bases in between. The CDR3 is 10 amino acids. The germline gives CDR1 SGDLS, CDR2 YYNGEE. V usage is TRBV9 and J usage is TRBJ1-2, with unresolved D. Input material: stem cell memory CD4+ T cells from blood. The sequence derives from a woman aged 18-29 years in good health. This chain's CDR3 is CASYAAGYTF. The CDR3 coding sequence is TGTGCCTCCTACGCTGCTGGCTACACCTTC.